These 20 T cell receptor beta chains share one sample of origin, sequenced in a study of cytomegalovirus exposure and HLA in healthy donors. The PCR had 60 Vbeta and 13 Jbeta primers. Profiling relied on immunoSEQ multiplex PCR, and the TCRdb table lists in-frame clones only, not all of them. The sample gives roughly 200,000 clones, 75% to 90% of which show up once; 0.65% is in the top ten. Sample: PBMCs. The receptors shown here come from a boy between 10 and 17 years old in good health and CMV-seronegative.

The CDR3 protein is CASSYTLYEQYF. CDR3 bases: TGTGCCAGCAGTTACACCCTCTACGAGCAGTACTTC. The genes are TRBV6-6 and TRBJ2-5; D is unresolved. The J call may be wrong; the DNA end is better matched by TRBJ2-7. This CDR3 is built from 12 residues. Germline CDR1 reads MNHNY; CDR2 reads SVGAGI (reference sequence).

The genes are TRBV7-9 and TRBJ1-1; D remains ambiguous. The CDR3 is 13 residues long. The ends were cut back, 1 base at V and 5 bases at J, with 8 bases in the middle. Germline V CDR1 and CDR2: SEHNR, FQNEAQ (reference sequence). CDR3 sequence reads: CASSLVSGTEAFF. The CDR3 DNA is TGTGCCAGCAGCTTAGTAAGCGGGACTGAAGCTTTCTTT.

The CDR3 region has the DNA TGTGCCAGCAGGTCCGGGCTAGCGGGAGCAGATACGCAGTATTTT. This codes for CASRSGLAGADTQYF. The chain uses TRBV7-2 and TRBJ2-3; TRBD2 matches 10 bases. The V gene end was trimmed by 6 bases and the J gene end by 4 bases; junction bases not matched to a gene: 7. CDR1 is SGHTA and CDR2 is FQGNSA in the germline V gene. The CDR3 is made up of 15 amino acids.

The rearrangement uses TRBV30 and TRBJ2-7; TRBD2 agrees at 8 bases. Germline V gives CDR1 GTSNPN, CDR2 SVGIG (reference sequence). The CDR3 covers 13 residues. V lost 0 bases, J lost 5 bases, and 3 bases stayed unmatched. The CDR3 DNA sequence: TGTGCCTGGAGTGTATCGGGGGGGCACGAGCAGTACTTC. Translating it yields CAWSVSGGHEQYF.

In DNA form, the CDR3 reads TGTGCCAGCAGCCCCTCTAGCGGGGGTGAGACCCAGTACTTC. Translating gives CASSPSSGGETQYF. V usage is TRBV2 and J usage is TRBJ2-5, with 10 bases lining up with TRBD2. In germline, CDR1 is SNHLY, CDR2 FYNNEI. Trimming at V came to 6 bases and at J to 5 bases, leaving 6 bases not matched to a gene. The CDR3 spans 14 residues.

The chain recombines TRBV7-2 with TRBJ2-2; TRBD2 matches at 10 bases. Trimming removed 1 base from V and 8 bases from J; junction bases left unmatched: 10. Germline V lookup: CDR1 SGHTA, CDR2 FQGNSA. The CDR3 contains 17 residues. The CDR3 region has the DNA TGTGCCAGCAGCTTAGAGGTAGCGGGAGGACTCACGGGGGAGCTGTTTTTT. Translation: CASSLEVAGGLTGELFF. Filled out from reference TRBV7-2 and TRBJ2-2, the complete variable domain reads GAGVSQSPSNKVTEKGKDVELRCDPISGHTALYWYRQSLGQGLEFLIYFQGNSAPDKSGLPSDRFSAERTGGSVSTLTIQRTQQEDSAVYLCASSLEVAGGLTGELFFGEGSRLTVL.

V gene TRBV19 combines with J gene TRBJ2-3; 7 nucleotides agree with TRBD1. J gave up 2 bases and V 2 bases, and 7 bases lay outside the gene matches. The CDR3 is 16 amino acids. Germline V gives CDR1 LNHDA, CDR2 SQIVND (reference sequence). The CDR3 loop reads CASSIWPGGYTDTQYF. CDR3 nucleotides: TGTGCCAGTAGTATATGGCCAGGGGGATACACAGATACGCAGTATTTT. Full variable domain (missing parts from reference TRBV19 and TRBJ2-3): DGGITQSPKYLFRKEGQNVTLSCEQNLNHDAMYWYRQDPGQGLRLIYYSQIVNDFQKGDIAEGYSVSREKKESFPLTVTSAQKNPTAFYLCASSIWPGGYTDTQYFGPGTRLTVL.

This clone was observed a single time. The chain joins TRBV15 to TRBJ2-5; TRBD1 matches 7 bases. The CDR3 covers 14 residues. V dropped 0 bases and J dropped 4; count of bases not matched to a gene: 2. CDR1 is LNHNV, CDR2 YYDKDF, per germline (reference sequence). Here the CDR3 reads CATSRDHRGETQYF. The DNA of the CDR3 is TGTGCCACCAGCAGAGACCACAGGGGAGAGACCCAGTACTTC.

V and J are TRBV19 and TRBJ1-4; D gene uncertain. Germline CDR1 LNHDA, CDR2 SQIVND (reference sequence). Trimming took off 5 bases at V and 8 bases at J, with 12 bases between the two ends. The CDR3 runs to 13 residues. The CDR3 here is CASSRRLGEKLFF. CDR3 bases: TGTGCCAGTAGTCGCCGTCTAGGCGAAAAACTGTTTTTT.

V is TRBV5-1 and J is TRBJ1-2; 7 bases map to TRBD1. Germline V gives CDR1 SGHRS, CDR2 YFSETQ. Unmatched junction bases numbered 11, after V lost 3 bases and J lost 6 bases. The CDR3 contains 15 residues. The CDR3 sequence is CASSSPQGTEDGYTF. CDR3 nucleotides: TGCGCCAGCAGCTCACCACAGGGGACGGAGGATGGCTACACCTTC. Using reference TRBV5-1 and TRBJ1-2 for the parts outside the CDR3, the full variable domain is KAGVTQTPRYLIKTRGQQVTLSCSPISGHRSVSWYQQTPGQGLQFLFEYFSETQRNKGNFPGRFSGRQFSNSRSEMNVSTLELGDSALYLCASSSPQGTEDGYTFGSGTRLTVV.

The rearrangement links TRBV4-1 to TRBJ2-1; D might be TRBD2 (6 bases). The CDR3 has 16 residues. Germline CDR1 and CDR2: MGHRA and YSYEKL. The V and J ends lost 0 bases and 0 bases respectively, with 9 bases between them. The CDR3 coding sequence is TGCGCCAGCAGCCAAGAGGGGGACTCCTCCTACAATGAGCAGTTCTTC. Its translation: CASSQEGDSSYNEQFF.

Concerning this clone itself: Its ends do not fully match the called genes, so a read error is possible. The rearrangement uses TRBV7-9 and TRBJ1-1; D uncertain. This CDR3 comprises 15 residues. Germline lookup yields CDR1 SEHNR and CDR2 FQNEAQ (reference sequence). The CDR3 DNA is TGTTCCAGCAGCTTGGGAGCTTTTAGCGACACTGAAGCTTTCTTT. It is translated as CSSSLGAFSDTEAFF.

This chain links TRBV6-1 with TRBJ1-5; D gene unclear. CDR3 length equals 15 residues. Trimming removed 5 bases from V and 2 bases from J, with 13 bases in between. Germline CDR1 MNHNS, CDR2 SASEGT. The CDR3 is CASSSSPGGNQPQHF. In nucleotides, the CDR3 is TGTGCCAGCAGTTCTAGTCCCGGGGGCAATCAGCCCCAGCATTTT.

V gene TRBV30 combines with J gene TRBJ2-7, with D perhaps matching TRBD1 (6 bases). The CDR3 length is 12 residues. The germline CDR1 and CDR2 sequences are GTSNPN and SVGIG (reference sequence). Deletions cut 3 bases from V and 4 bases from J, with 10 bases between. CDR3 nucleotide sequence: TGTGCCTGGAGGGATCAGGGGTACGAGCAGTACTTC. Translated: CAWRDQGYEQYF.

This chain joins TRBV7-9 and TRBJ2-3, with D perhaps TRBD2 (6 bases). The CDR3 consists of 14 residues. Germline CDR1 and CDR2: SEHNR and FQNEAQ (reference sequence). V was shortened by 5 bases and J by 5 bases, with 14 bases between the two germline ends. In DNA, the CDR3 is TGTGCCAGCAGCGTGGGACTTACTGGAGATACGCAGTATTTT. Translated, it gives CASSVGLTGDTQYF.

The rearrangement links TRBV6-5 to TRBJ2-7; no reliable D call. Trimming took 5 bases from V and 3 from J, leaving 11 bases between them. Germline CDR1 and CDR2: MNHEY and SVGAGI. The CDR3 has 13 residues. The CDR3 DNA sequence: TGTGCCAGCAGTATTTCAGGCGACTACGAGCAGTACTTC. Encoded protein: CASSISGDYEQYF.

About this clone: A junction boundary mismatches the germline segment, possibly from a read error. The chain combines TRBV7-9 with TRBJ1-4; 7 bases match TRBD1. CDR1 and CDR2 (germline): SEHNR, FQNEAQ (reference sequence). This CDR3 has 14 residues. CDR3 bases: TGTTCCAGCAGCCAACAGGGGCCGAATGAAAAACTGTTTTTT. This translates into CSSSQQGPNEKLFF. Full variable domain (outside the CDR3, taken from reference TRBV7-9 and TRBJ1-4): DTGVSQNPRHKITKRGQNVTFRCDPISEHNRLYWYRQTLGQGPEFLTYFQNEAQLEKSRLLSDRFSAERPKGSFSTLEIQRTEQGDSAMYLCSSSQQGPNEKLFFGSGTQLSVL.

This chain connects TRBV6-4 to TRBJ2-1; D might be TRBD2 (5 bases). This CDR3 spans 15 amino acids. With 4 bases removed from V and 0 bases from J, the gap between germline ends came to 10 bases. Germline-derived CDR1 and CDR2 are MRHNA and SNTAGT. The chain's CDR3 is CASSAERTSYNEQFF. The CDR3 region has the DNA TGTGCCAGCAGTGCAGAGCGGACCTCCTACAATGAGCAGTTCTTC.

This chain joins TRBV5-8 and TRBJ1-1; TRBD1 matches 8 bases. The CDR3 spans 15 residues. Per the germline V gene, CDR1 is SGHTS and CDR2 is YDEGEE. V shed 0 bases and J 6 bases; nucleotides not matched to a gene: 7. The CDR3 region has the DNA TGTGCCAGCAGCTTGGCAGGACAGGGTTTTCCTGAAGCTTTCTTT. As protein: CASSLAGQGFPEAFF.

This chain uses TRBV19 with TRBJ2-1, with 13 bases lining up with TRBD2. This CDR3 has 19 amino acids. Unmatched junction bases numbered 11, after V lost 5 bases and J lost 1 base. Germline V CDR1 and CDR2: LNHDA, SQIVND (reference sequence). For the CDR3, the DNA is TGTGCCAGTAGTCATCCCCAACTAGCGGGAGGGCGGTCCTACAATGAGCAGTTCTTC. Its translation is CASSHPQLAGGRSYNEQFF.